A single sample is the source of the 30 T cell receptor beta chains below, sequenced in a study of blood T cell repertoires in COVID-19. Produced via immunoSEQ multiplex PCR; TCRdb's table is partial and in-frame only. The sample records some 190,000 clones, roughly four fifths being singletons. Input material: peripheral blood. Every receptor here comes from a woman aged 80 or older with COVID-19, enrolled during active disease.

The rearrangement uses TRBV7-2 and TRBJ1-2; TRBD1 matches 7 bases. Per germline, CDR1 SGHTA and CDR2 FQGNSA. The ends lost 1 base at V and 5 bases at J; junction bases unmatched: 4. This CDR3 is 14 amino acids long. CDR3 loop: CASSLVTGEYGYTF. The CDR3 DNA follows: TGTGCCAGCAGCTTAGTAACAGGGGAGTATGGCTACACCTTC.

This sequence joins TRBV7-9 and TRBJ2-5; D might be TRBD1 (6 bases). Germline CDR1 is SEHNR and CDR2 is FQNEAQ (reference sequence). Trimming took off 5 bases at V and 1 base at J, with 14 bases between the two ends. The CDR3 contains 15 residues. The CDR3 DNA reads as TGTGCCAGCAGCGGACAGATCAGGGTCCAAGAGACCCAGTACTTC. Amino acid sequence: CASSGQIRVQETQYF. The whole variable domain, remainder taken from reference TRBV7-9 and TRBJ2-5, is DTGVSQNPRHKITKRGQNVTFRCDPISEHNRLYWYRQTLGQGPEFLTYFQNEAQLEKSRLLSDRFSAERPKGSFSTLEIQRTEQGDSAMYLCASSGQIRVQETQYFGPGTRLLVL.

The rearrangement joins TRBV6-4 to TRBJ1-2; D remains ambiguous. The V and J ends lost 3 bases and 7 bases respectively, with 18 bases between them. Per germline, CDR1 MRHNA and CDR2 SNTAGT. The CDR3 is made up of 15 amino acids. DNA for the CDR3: TGTGCCAGCAGTGAAGTCTTGGGCAGTATCATTGGCTACACCTTC. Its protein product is CASSEVLGSIIGYTF.

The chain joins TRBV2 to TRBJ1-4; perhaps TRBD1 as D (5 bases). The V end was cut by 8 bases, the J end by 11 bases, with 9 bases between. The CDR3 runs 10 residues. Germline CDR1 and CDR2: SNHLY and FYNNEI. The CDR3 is CASQDSKLFF. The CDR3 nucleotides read TGTGCCAGCCAAGACAGCAAACTGTTTTTT.

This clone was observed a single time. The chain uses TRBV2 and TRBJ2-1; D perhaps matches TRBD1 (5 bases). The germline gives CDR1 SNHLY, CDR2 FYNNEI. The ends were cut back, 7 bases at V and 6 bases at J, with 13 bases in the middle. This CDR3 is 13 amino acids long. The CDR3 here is CASMPDISNEQFF. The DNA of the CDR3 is TGTGCCAGCATGCCGGACATTTCCAATGAGCAGTTCTTC.

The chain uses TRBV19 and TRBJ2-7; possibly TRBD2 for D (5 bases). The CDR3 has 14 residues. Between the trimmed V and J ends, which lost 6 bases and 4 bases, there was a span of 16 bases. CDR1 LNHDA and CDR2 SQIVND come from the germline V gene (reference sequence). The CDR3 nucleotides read TGTGCCAGTAGCGGACTCTCAGAGTTATACGAGCAGTACTTC. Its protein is CASSGLSELYEQYF.

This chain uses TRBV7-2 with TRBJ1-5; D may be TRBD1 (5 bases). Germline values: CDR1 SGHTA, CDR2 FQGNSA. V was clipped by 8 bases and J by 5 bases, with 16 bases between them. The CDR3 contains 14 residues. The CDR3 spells CASVDRGRDQPQHF. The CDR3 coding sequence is TGTGCCAGCGTAGATAGGGGTCGCGATCAGCCCCAGCATTTT.

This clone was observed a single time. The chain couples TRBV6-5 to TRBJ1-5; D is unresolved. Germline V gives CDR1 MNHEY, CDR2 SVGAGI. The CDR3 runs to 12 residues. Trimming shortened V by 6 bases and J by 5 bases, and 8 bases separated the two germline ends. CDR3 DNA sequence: TGTGCCAGCAGGTTACAGTATCAGCCCCAGCATTTT. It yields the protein CASRLQYQPQHF.

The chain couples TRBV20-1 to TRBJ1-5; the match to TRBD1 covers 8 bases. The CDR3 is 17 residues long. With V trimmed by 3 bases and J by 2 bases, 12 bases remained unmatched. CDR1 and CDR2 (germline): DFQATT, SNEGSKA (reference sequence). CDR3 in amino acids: CSASGSQGASGNQPQHF. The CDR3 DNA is TGCAGTGCTAGTGGGTCTCAGGGGGCGTCTGGCAATCAGCCCCAGCATTTT.

The CDR3 loop reads CSVGRANEQFF. The CDR3 bases are TGCAGTGTCGGCAGGGCGAATGAGCAGTTCTTC. This chain uses TRBV20-1 with TRBJ2-1; weak D call: TRBD1 (5 bases). CDR3 length: 11 amino acids. Germline CDR1 reads DFQATT; CDR2 reads SNEGSKA (reference sequence). Trimming stripped 7 bases from V and 7 bases from J, with 11 bases between.

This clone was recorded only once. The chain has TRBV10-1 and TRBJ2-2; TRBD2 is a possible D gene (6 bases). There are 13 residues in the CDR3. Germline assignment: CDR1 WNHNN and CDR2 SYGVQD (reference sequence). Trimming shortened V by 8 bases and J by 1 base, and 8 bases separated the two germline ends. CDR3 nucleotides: TGCGCCAGCCAGGGACTGAACACCGGGGAGCTGTTTTTT. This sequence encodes CASQGLNTGELFF.

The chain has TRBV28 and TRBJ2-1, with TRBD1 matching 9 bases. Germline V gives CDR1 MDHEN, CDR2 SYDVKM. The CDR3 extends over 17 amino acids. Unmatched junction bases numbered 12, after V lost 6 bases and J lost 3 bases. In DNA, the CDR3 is TGTGCCAGCAGAAAAATTCGGGACAGGGACTACTACAATGAGCAGTTCTTC. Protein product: CASRKIRDRDYYNEQFF.

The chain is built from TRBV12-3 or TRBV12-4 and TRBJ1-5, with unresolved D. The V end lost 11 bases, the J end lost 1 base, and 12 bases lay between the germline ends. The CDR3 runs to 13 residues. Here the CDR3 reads CASNGESNQPQHF. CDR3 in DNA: TGTGCCTCAAACGGGGAGAGCAATCAGCCCCAGCATTTT.

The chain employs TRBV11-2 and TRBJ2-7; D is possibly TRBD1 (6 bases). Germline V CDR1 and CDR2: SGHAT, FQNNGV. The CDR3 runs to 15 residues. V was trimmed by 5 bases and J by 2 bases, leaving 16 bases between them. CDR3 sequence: CASSPPPGQTYEQYF. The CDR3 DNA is TGTGCCAGCAGCCCTCCTCCGGGACAAACCTACGAGCAGTACTTC.

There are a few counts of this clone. This chain's CDR3 is CASKPDTATNEKLFF. As DNA, the CDR3 is TGTGCCAGCAAACCGGACACTGCAACTAATGAAAAACTGTTTTTT. The rearrangement links TRBV6-5 to TRBJ1-4; D may be TRBD1 (5 bases). V was trimmed by 7 bases and J by 0 bases, leaving 12 bases between them. The V gene's germline CDR1 is MNHEY and CDR2 SVGAGI. The CDR3 covers 15 residues.

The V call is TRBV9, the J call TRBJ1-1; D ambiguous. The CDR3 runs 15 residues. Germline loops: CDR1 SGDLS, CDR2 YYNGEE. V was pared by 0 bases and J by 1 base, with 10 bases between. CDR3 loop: CASSVGVRQNTEAFF. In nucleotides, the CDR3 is TGTGCCAGCAGCGTAGGGGTCAGACAGAACACTGAAGCTTTCTTT.

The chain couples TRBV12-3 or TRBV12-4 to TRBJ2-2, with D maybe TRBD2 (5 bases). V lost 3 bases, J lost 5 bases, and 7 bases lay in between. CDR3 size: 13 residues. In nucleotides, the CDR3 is TGTGCCAGCAGTTTCGGGAATACCGGGGAGCTGTTTTTT. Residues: CASSFGNTGELFF.

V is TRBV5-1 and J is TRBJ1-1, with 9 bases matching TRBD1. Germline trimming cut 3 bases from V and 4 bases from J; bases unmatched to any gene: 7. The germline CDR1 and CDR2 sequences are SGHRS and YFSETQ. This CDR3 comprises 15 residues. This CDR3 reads CASSSLTGGPTEAFF. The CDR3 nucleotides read TGCGCCAGCAGCTCGTTGACAGGGGGACCCACTGAAGCTTTCTTT. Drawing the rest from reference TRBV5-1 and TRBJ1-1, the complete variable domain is KAGVTQTPRYLIKTRGQQVTLSCSPISGHRSVSWYQQTPGQGLQFLFEYFSETQRNKGNFPGRFSGRQFSNSRSEMNVSTLELGDSALYLCASSSLTGGPTEAFFGQGTRLTVV.

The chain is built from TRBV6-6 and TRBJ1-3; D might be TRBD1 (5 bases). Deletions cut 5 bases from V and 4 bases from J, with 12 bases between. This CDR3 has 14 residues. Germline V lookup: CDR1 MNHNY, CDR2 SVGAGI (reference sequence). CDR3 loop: CASSPRTKGNTIYF. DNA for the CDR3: TGTGCCAGCAGTCCCCGGACAAAGGGAAACACCATATATTTT.

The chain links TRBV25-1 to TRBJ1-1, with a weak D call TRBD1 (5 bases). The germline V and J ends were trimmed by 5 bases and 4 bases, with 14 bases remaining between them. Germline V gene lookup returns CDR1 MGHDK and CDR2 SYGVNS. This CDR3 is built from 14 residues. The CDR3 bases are TGTGCCAGCAGTTCACTTGGGGGGGGCACTGAAGCTTTCTTT. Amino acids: CASSSLGGGTEAFF.

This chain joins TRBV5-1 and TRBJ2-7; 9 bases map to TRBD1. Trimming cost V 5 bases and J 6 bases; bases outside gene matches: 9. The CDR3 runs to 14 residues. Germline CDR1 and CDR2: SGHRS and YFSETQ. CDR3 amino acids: CASRGQGRRGEQYF. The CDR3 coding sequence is TGCGCCAGCAGGGGACAGGGCCGAAGGGGCGAGCAGTACTTC.

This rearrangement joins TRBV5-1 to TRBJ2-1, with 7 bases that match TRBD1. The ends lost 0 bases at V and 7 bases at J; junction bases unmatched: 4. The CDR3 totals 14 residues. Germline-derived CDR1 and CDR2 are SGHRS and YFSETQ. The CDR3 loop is CASSLGDSRNEQFF. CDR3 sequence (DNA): TGCGCCAGCAGCTTGGGGGACAGTCGAAATGAGCAGTTCTTC.

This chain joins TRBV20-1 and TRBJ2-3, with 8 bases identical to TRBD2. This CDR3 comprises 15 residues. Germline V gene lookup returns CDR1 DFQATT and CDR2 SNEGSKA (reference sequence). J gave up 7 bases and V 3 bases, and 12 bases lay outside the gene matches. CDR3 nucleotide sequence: TGCAGTGCTAGTACATCATTAGCGGGGTCGAATACGCAGTATTTT. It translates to CSASTSLAGSNTQYF.

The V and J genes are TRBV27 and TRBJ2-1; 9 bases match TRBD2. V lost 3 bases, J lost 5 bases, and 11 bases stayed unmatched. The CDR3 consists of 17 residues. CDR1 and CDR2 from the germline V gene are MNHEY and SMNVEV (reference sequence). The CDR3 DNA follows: TGTGCCAGCAGTTTTATTCTAGCGGGAATCGTCGACAATGAGCAGTTCTTC. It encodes CASSFILAGIVDNEQFF.

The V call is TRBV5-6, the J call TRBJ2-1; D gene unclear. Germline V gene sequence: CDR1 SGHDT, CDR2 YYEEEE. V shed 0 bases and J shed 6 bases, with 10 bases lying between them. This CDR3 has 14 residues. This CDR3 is CASSLGLVGNEQFF. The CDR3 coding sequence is TGTGCCAGCAGCTTGGGGCTAGTGGGCAATGAGCAGTTCTTC.

In DNA, the CDR3 is TGTGCCAGTAGTGGGAGTATCGGCCCTTATAATTCACCCCTCCACTTT. Encoded protein: CASSGSIGPYNSPLHF. V gene TRBV19 combines with J gene TRBJ1-6; D ambiguous. Trimming took 5 bases from V and 4 from J, leaving 15 bases between them. CDR1 is LNHDA, CDR2 SQIVND, per germline (reference sequence). This CDR3 is built from 16 residues.

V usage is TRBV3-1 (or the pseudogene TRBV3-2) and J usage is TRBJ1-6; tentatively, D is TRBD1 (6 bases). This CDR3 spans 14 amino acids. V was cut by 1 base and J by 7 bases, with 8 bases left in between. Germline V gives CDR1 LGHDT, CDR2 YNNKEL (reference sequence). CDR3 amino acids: CASSQGTENSPLHF. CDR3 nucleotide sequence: TGTGCCAGCAGCCAAGGGACAGAGAATTCACCCCTCCACTTT.

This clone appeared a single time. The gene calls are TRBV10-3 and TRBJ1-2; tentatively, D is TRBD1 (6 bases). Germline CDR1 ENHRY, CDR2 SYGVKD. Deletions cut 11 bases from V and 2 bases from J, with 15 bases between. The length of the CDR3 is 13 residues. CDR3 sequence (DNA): TGTGCCGCGATTGAAACAGGGAACTATGGCTACACCTTC. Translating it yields CAAIETGNYGYTF.

Here the CDR3 reads CASSQDSSGGVGETQYF. The CDR3 DNA sequence: TGTGCCAGCAGCCAAGATTCTAGCGGGGGGGTGGGAGAGACCCAGTACTTC. The gene calls are TRBV4-2 and TRBJ2-5, with 12 bases identical to TRBD2. CDR1 LGHNA and CDR2 YNFKEQ come from the germline V gene. V was clipped by 0 bases and J by 4 bases; unmatched bases: 6. The CDR3 is 17 residues long.

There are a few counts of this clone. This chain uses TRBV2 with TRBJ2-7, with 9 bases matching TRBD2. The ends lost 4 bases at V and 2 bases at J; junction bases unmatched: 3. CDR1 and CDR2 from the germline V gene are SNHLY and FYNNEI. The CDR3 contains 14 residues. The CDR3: CASSASGGTYEQYF. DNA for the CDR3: TGTGCCAGCAGTGCGAGCGGGGGGACCTACGAGCAGTACTTC.